Here is one T cell receptor (beta chain) with its context. Its specific antigen is unknown. No base qualities exist here, and no much larger clone lies one base off it. The junction shows trimming of 2 bases on V and 5 bases on J, plus 9 bases between the germline ends. CDR1 and CDR2, looked up from the germline V gene, are KGHSH and LQKENI. Including the terminal cysteine and phenylalanine, the CDR3 comprises 13 residues. The DNA shown is the 39-base CDR3, in frame from base 1. The data derive from a study of shared clonotypes between healthy human individuals (dated by TCRdb to about 2020). Context from the whole study: The cohort included a few men and a couple of women between 18 and 49 years of age. Leukapheresis yielded between about 0.85 and 10 billion PBMCs per donor. For each donor, CD4 naive and CD4 memory were each run on three plates, CD8 naive on two plates, and CD8 memory on one plate. To increase sequencing depth and limit assay-specific biases, TCR repertoire library preparation and sequencing were carried out by different laboratories using diverse techniques. To estimate repertoire size and how much clonotypes are shared between individuals, the study performed deep sequencing of blood TCR repertoires from 4 to 6 healthy adults. On the study overall, not on this receptor specifically: Sampling was limited to blood, and TCR repertoires in tissue likely differ from TCR repertoires in blood. Compared with non-shared clonotypes, the clonotypes found in all four sorted-subset donors had higher generation probabilities. Rarefaction of sorted-subset datasets indicated incomplete sequencing despite the large sequencing depth. Because the study included a small number of donors, the genetic and exposure-history diversity represented was limited. Sharing across a few donors was observed for 5% to 6.5% of naive CD4, under 4% of naive CD8, about 2.3% of memory CD4, and over 0.3% of memory CD8 clonotypes. Naive subsets generally had larger estimated clonotype richness than memory subsets did. Based on pairwise subsampling, the degree of clonotype sharing among donors was expected to be affected by sequencing depth.

Using the deep immunoSEQ assay, multiplex PCR amplified TCR CDR3 regions from genomic DNA. For each cell subset, the extracted genomic DNA was distributed evenly across all wells of several immunoSEQ 96-well plates, and each plate served as one replicate. For sorted subsets, around 0.2 ug genomic DNA, equal to 25,000 to 35,000 T cell genomes, was loaded into each replicate PCR. The purified libraries were quantified using a Qubit 3.0 fluorometer, sized with a Bioanalyzer 2100, and then quantified again using the KAPA Library Quantification kit. A separate single-read 150-cycle Illumina NextSeq 550 flow cell was used to sequence each immunoSEQ 96-well plate. As for the original processing: Because the immunoSEQ output included only junctional sequences and no quality scores, the filtering could not be the same as the filtering used for full-length reads. Sequences were annotated with PyIR, a Python wrapper for IgBLAST v1.9, using IMGT germline references to assign V/J genes and CDR3. Reads with weak V/J assignments (E-value above 1e-6), missing CDR3, stop codons, out-of-frame junctions, or ambiguous translated residues were removed. V3J clonotypes were defined as sequences sharing the same inferred V gene, J gene, and CDR3 amino acid sequence. The percentage overlap between two repertoires was calculated by dividing the number of shared unique clonotypes by the size of the smaller repertoire. Three approaches were used to assess repertoire richness: RTK rarefaction, the Chao1 estimator, and Recon v2.1 estimates of unobserved clonotypes. OLGA was used to compute generation probabilities for all TCRbeta clonotypes that the gDNA method yielded from a handful of donors. TCRdb stores this immuneACCESS table with in-frame sequences only. Part of the clones is absent; in the studies checked, under half of the shortfall reflects unresolved V genes, and no reason is known for the rest. V and J calls and clone size are copied from that table; D and trimming were computed from the DNA. The sample table contains approximately 530,000 clones; only one count was recorded for roughly 95% of them. Of the sample, 0.06% falls within the top ten clones.

The donors were healthy, HIV-negative adults with no recently reported acute infections or vaccinations. Only Caucasian adults living in Nashville, Tennessee, USA were represented among the donors. CD4+ T cells were enriched by magnetic negative selection; naive cells were then positively selected on CD45RA, and the negative fraction formed the memory subset. After blood collection by leukapheresis, PBMCs were isolated using Ficoll-Histopaque density gradient centrifugation and then cryopreserved in the vapor phase of liquid nitrogen. Purity and quantity of every magnetically sorted T cell population were checked by analytical flow cytometry. Genomic DNA was isolated from every sorted fraction and measured by UV absorbance on a Nanodrop 2000c.

The V and J segments used are TRBV18 and TRBJ1-2, with the identity of the D gene unclear. Sequencing used naive CD4+ T cells sorted from blood. The cell subset or site label, as the study defines it: CD45RA+ positively selected. The TCR comes from a woman in her thirties in good health. The sequence in DNA is TGTGCCAGCTCACCAGCGGGTGAATATGGCTACACCTTC. Translated, it gives CASSPAGEYGYTF.